The 22 T cell receptor beta chains below all came from one sample that was sequenced in a study of blood T cells in healthy people across ages. For the second PCR, which ran for roughly 6 to 12 cycles, a sample-barcoded 5' primer and a J-beta primer mix were used. Using its own MiXCR run on the 5' RACE reads, TCRdb lists one record per CDR3 protein. There are some 670,000 distinct CDR3 sequences in the sample; around 52% occur only once, and about 13% lies in the top ten. The specimen sequenced was blood. These receptors were collected from a woman older than 75 in good health.

As for this clonotype: A much bigger clone sits one base away, suggesting this may be a read error. This sequence joins TRBV4-1 and TRBJ1-6; no firm D call. The CDR3 runs to 14 residues. Germline loops: CDR1 MGHRA, CDR2 YSYEKL. This chain's CDR3 is CASSPRIDNSPPHF. Written as DNA, the CDR3 is TGCGCCAGCAGCCCACGAATCGATAATTCACCCCCCCACTTT.

This clonotype showed up just once. The J gene is TRBJ2-5, the V gene TRBV20-1; D assignment may be TRBD1 or TRBD2 (5 bases each). The germline V and J ends were trimmed by 1 base and 6 bases, with 27 bases remaining between them. Germline V gene data show CDR1 as DFQATT and CDR2 as SNEGSKA (reference sequence). CDR3 size: 18 residues. Here the CDR3 reads CSARVSGGLGTHLKTQYF. The CDR3 bases are TGCAGTGCTAGAGTTTCGGGCGGTCTCGGGACGCACCTTAAGACCCAGTACTTC.

The genes are TRBV27 and TRBJ2-5, with D perhaps matching TRBD2 (6 bases). The assigned J gene may be wrong: the sequence end matches TRBJ2-7 better. The CDR3 runs to 14 residues. In germline, CDR1 is MNHEY, CDR2 SMNVEV (reference sequence). The CDR3 sequence: CASSLYSGAYEQYF. The CDR3 coding sequence is TGTGCCAGCAGTTTATACTCGGGAGCCTACGAGCAGTACTTC.

This clonotype appeared a few times. The V and J genes are TRBV6-1 and TRBJ1-1, with unresolved D. Deletions cut 1 base from V and 1 base from J, with 4 bases between. Germline CDR1 MNHNS, CDR2 SASEGT. This CDR3 contains 13 residues. In DNA, the CDR3 is TGTGCCAGCAGTGAAGTGGAGAACACTGAAGCTTTCTTT. Its translation: CASSEVENTEAFF.

The CDR3 reads CSVERGLNYGYTF. The CDR3 bases are TGCAGCGTCGAGCGGGGCTTGAACTATGGCTACACCTTC. This rearrangement joins TRBV29-1 to TRBJ1-2; D perhaps matches TRBD1 (5 bases). Per germline, CDR1 SQVTM and CDR2 ANQGSEA. V shed 6 bases and J shed 2 bases, with 13 bases lying between them. The CDR3 spans 13 residues.

There are a few counts of this clonotype. The chain uses TRBV5-1 and TRBJ2-2; 11 nucleotides line up with TRBD2. J lost 4 bases, V lost 1 base, and 9 bases had no gene match. Germline CDR1 SGHRS, CDR2 YFSETQ. This CDR3 comprises 18 residues. The CDR3 region is CASSLNPSGGSGTGELFF. CDR3 bases: TGCGCCAGCAGCTTGAATCCTAGCGGGGGGAGTGGCACCGGGGAGCTGTTTTTT.

This chain links TRBV5-1 with TRBJ1-1; D is possibly TRBD1 (5 bases). V lost 0 bases to trimming and J lost 5 bases, with 17 bases between them. The germline gives CDR1 SGHRS, CDR2 YFSETQ. The CDR3 consists of 16 residues. In DNA form, the CDR3 reads TGCGCCAGCAGCTTGGAAAGGGTCGGGGGAAGGACTGAAGCTTTCTTT. It yields the protein CASSLERVGGRTEAFF.

CDR3 residues: CASSFSGQGDTEAFF. DNA of the CDR3: TGTGCCAGCAGCTTTTCGGGACAGGGGGACACTGAAGCTTTCTTT. This sequence joins TRBV7-9 and TRBJ1-1; TRBD1 matches 11 bases. This CDR3 spans 15 amino acids. Germline assignment: CDR1 SEHNR and CDR2 FQNEAQ (reference sequence). J was trimmed by 3 bases and V by 3 bases; bases with no gene match: 3.

In this sample, this clonotype turned up many times. The chain recombines TRBV29-1 with TRBJ2-7, with D perhaps matching TRBD2 (7 bases). Germline V lookup: CDR1 SQVTM, CDR2 ANQGSEA. CDR3 size: 13 residues. The V end lost 7 bases, the J end lost 4 bases, and 17 bases lay between the germline ends. The CDR3 spells CSARGLPTYEQYF. The CDR3 DNA reads TGCAGCGCCAGGGGACTACCCACATACGAGCAGTACTTC.

This clonotype has ten or more counts. The chain links TRBV25-1 to TRBJ1-2, with TRBD1 matching 8 bases. V gave up 6 bases and J gave up 3 bases; unmatched junction bases: 0. Germline lookup yields CDR1 MGHDK and CDR2 SYGVNS. The CDR3 runs 12 residues. For the CDR3, the DNA is TGTGCCAGCAGACAGGGGGACTATGGCTACACCTTC. Its translation is CASRQGDYGYTF.

In the case of this clonotype: This may come from a read error, since a much larger clone is one base off. This chain uses TRBV7-3 with TRBJ2-3; no definite D call. The CDR3 sequence is 13 residues long. Germline CDR1 SGHTA, CDR2 FQGTGA. V lost 5 bases, J lost 1 base, and 7 bases lay in between. CDR3 nucleotide sequence: TGTGCCAGCAGCGTATTTGGCACAGATACGCAGTATTTT. Translating gives CASSVFGTDTQYF.

This clonotype was recorded at least ten times. The chain carries TRBV27 and TRBJ2-7; no clear D. CDR1 is MNHEY, CDR2 SMNVEV, per germline (reference sequence). CDR3 size: 13 residues. Trimming stripped 6 bases from V and 3 bases from J, with 12 bases between. CDR3 protein: CASSQPPGYEQYF. The CDR3 DNA follows: TGTGCCAGCAGCCAACCGCCCGGCTACGAGCAGTACTTC.

This clonotype has a handful of counts. CDR3 sequence reads: CATLGQMNTGELFF. DNA for the CDR3: TGTGCCACCCTTGGCCAGATGAACACCGGGGAGCTGTTTTTT. The chain uses TRBV7-9 and TRBJ2-2; D not resolved. Trimming shortened V by 10 bases and J by 1 base, and 13 bases separated the two germline ends. Germline CDR1 SEHNR, CDR2 FQNEAQ (reference sequence). The CDR3 loop spans 14 amino acids. Combining the CDR3 with reference TRBV7-9 and TRBJ2-2 gives the whole variable domain DTGVSQNPRHKITKRGQNVTFRCDPISEHNRLYWYRQTLGQGPEFLTYFQNEAQLEKSRLLSDRFSAERPKGSFSTLEIQRTEQGDSAMYLCATLGQMNTGELFFGEGSRLTVL.

This clonotype was observed once. A read error is possible here, since a much larger clone lies one base away. V gene TRBV10-3 combines with J gene TRBJ2-3; a possible D gene is TRBD2 (6 bases). Per germline, CDR1 ENHRY and CDR2 SYGVKD. This CDR3 is built from 14 residues. With 8 bases removed from V and 1 base from J, the gap between germline ends came to 13 bases. This CDR3 reads CAIGPGVGTDTQYF. The CDR3 DNA reads TGTGCCATCGGACCGGGGGTGGGCACAGATACGCAGTATTTT.

This rearrangement joins TRBV5-6 to TRBJ2-7; D may be TRBD2 (5 bases). Trimming shortened V by 4 bases and J by 4 bases, and 21 bases separated the two germline ends. The CDR3 totals 16 residues. The germline CDR1 and CDR2 sequences are SGHDT and YYEEEE. The CDR3 is CASSLRRSLKIYEQYF. CDR3 coding DNA: TGTGCCAGCAGCCTGCGGAGGTCCCTCAAAATTTACGAGCAGTACTTC.

The rearrangement joins TRBV5-1 to TRBJ2-5, with a tentative D call TRBD1 (5 bases). CDR1 SGHRS and CDR2 YFSETQ come from the germline V gene. V was clipped by 3 bases and J by 11 bases, with 17 bases between them. The CDR3 consists of 13 residues. CDR3 DNA: TGCGCCAGCAGCTCCCAGGGAACCCGTGAGCAGTACTTC. Amino acid sequence: CASSSQGTREQYF.

This chain links TRBV2 with TRBJ2-7; D perhaps matches TRBD2 (5 bases). Trimming shortened V by 10 bases and J by 2 bases, and 21 bases separated the two germline ends. Germline assignment: CDR1 SNHLY and CDR2 FYNNEI. The length of the CDR3 is 15 residues. The CDR3 loop reads CATTAGNLNTYEQYF. The CDR3 DNA is TGTGCCACCACAGCCGGGAATCTAAACACCTACGAGCAGTACTTC.

The rearrangement joins TRBV29-1 to TRBJ2-1, with unresolved D. CDR1 SQVTM and CDR2 ANQGSEA come from the germline V gene. V was clipped by 7 bases and J by 7 bases, with 11 bases between them. The CDR3 length is 11 residues. The CDR3 DNA follows: TGCAGCGGTGCTGAGGCGAATGAGCAGTTCTTC. It is translated as CSGAEANEQFF.

This chain joins TRBV24-1 and TRBJ2-7, with 12 positions matching TRBD1. Trimming took 4 bases from V and 2 from J; bases not matched to a gene: 5. Germline V lookup: CDR1 KGHDR, CDR2 SFDVKD. CDR3 length equals 16 residues. CDR3 protein: CATSEGTGGMTYEQYF. The CDR3 DNA reads TGTGCCACCAGTGAGGGGACAGGGGGCATGACCTACGAGCAGTACTTC.

This clonotype was seen ten or more times. The CDR3 protein is CASRSGWGNEQFF. The DNA for the CDR3 is TGTGCCAGCAGGTCGGGGTGGGGGAATGAGCAGTTCTTC. The V call is TRBV6-5, the J call TRBJ2-1; D could derive from TRBD1 or TRBD2 (5 bases each). CDR3 length equals 13 residues. Looked up from germline, CDR1 is MNHEY and CDR2 is SVGAGI. Trimming took 6 bases from V and 7 from J, leaving 13 bases between them.

This chain connects TRBV20-1 to TRBJ2-3; 12 bases are a match to TRBD2. V lost 0 bases and J lost 5; bases outside the gene matches: 9. This CDR3 has 17 amino acids. The V gene's germline CDR1 is DFQATT and CDR2 SNEGSKA (reference sequence). CDR3 nucleotides: TGCAGTGCTAGAGATATGGAGACTAGCGGGAGAATAGATACGCAGTATTTT. Protein: CSARDMETSGRIDTQYF.

This sequence joins TRBV2 and TRBJ2-1, with 7 bases identical to TRBD1. Germline CDR1 reads SNHLY; CDR2 reads FYNNEI. The CDR3 runs 14 residues. With 8 bases clipped from V and 8 bases from J, the junction kept 12 bases outside the gene matches. CDR3 amino acids: CASAEQGILHEQFF. DNA of the CDR3: TGTGCCAGCGCCGAACAGGGGATCCTGCATGAGCAGTTCTTC. The full variable domain, with the rest looked up from reference TRBV2 and TRBJ2-1, is EPEVTQTPSHQVTQMGQEVILRCVPISNHLYFYWYRQILGQKVEFLVSFYNNEISEKSEIFDDQFSVERPDGSNFTLKIRSTKLEDSAMYFCASAEQGILHEQFFGPGTRLTVL.